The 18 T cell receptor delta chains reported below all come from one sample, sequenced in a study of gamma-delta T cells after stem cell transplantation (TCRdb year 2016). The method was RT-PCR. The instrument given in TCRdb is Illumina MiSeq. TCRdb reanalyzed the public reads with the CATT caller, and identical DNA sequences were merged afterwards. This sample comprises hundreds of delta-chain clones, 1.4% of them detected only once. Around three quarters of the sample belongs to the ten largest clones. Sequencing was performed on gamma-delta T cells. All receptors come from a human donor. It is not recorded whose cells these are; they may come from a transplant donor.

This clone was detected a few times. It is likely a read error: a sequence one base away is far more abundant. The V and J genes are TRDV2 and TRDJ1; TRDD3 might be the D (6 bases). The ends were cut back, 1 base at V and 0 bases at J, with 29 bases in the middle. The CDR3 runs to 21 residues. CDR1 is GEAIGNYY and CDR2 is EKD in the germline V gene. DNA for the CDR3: TGTGCCTGTGACACAGTAAAGTTCAATGGGGGCCCCATGGGGTACACCGATAAACTCATCTTT. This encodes CACDTVKFNGGPMGYTDKLIF.

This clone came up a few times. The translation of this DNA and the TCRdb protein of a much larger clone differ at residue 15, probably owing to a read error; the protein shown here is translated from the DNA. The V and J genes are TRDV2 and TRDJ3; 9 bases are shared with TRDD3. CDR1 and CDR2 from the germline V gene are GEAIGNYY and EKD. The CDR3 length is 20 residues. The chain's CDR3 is CACDPVGTGGPSWDARQMFF. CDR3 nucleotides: TGTGCCTGTGACCCGGTCGGTACTGGGGGACCCTCCTGGGACGCCCGACAGATGTTTTTC.

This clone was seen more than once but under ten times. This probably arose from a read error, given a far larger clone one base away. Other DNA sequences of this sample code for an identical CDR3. CDR3 residues: CACDTVPLGDTNTDKLIF. The CDR3, as DNA: TGTGCCTGTGATACCGTACCACTGGGGGATACGAACACCGATAAACTCATCTTT. V gene TRDV2 combines with J gene TRDJ1; 13 nucleotides match TRDD3. Germline V gene data show CDR1 as GEAIGNYY and CDR2 as EKD. The CDR3 length is 18 residues. J lost 0 bases, V lost 4 bases, and 10 bases had no gene match.

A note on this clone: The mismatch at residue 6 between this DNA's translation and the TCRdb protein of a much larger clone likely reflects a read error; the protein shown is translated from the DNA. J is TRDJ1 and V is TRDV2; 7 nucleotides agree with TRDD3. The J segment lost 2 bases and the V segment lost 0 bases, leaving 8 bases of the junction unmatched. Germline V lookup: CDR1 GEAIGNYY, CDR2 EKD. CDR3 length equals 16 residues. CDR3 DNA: TGTGCCTGTGACACCATTGGGGGACGTCCTACCGATAAACTCATCTTT. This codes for CACDTIGGRPTDKLIF.

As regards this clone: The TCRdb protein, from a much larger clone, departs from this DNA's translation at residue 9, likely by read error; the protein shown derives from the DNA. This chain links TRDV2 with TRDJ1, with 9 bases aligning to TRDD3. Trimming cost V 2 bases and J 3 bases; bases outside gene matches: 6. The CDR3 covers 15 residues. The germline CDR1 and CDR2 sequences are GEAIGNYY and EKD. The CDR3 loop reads CACDSLGDGSDKLIF. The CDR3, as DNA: TGTGCCTGTGACAGTCTGGGGGATGGATCCGATAAACTCATCTTT.

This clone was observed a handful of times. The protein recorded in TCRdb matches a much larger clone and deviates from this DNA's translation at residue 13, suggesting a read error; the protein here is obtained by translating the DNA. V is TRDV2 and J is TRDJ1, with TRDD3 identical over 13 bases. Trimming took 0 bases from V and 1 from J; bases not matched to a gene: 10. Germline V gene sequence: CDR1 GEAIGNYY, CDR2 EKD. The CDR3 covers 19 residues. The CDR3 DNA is TGTGCCTGTGACACCTTACTGGGGGATACGCCTACGTGCACCGATAAACTCATCTTT. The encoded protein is CACDTLLGDTPTCTDKLIF.

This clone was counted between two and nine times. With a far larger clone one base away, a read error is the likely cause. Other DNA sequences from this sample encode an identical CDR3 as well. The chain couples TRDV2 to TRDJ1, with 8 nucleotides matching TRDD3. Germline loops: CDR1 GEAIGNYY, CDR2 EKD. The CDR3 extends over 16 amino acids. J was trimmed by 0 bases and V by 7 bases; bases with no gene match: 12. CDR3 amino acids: CACDVLGGKDTDKLIF. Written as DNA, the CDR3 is TGTGCCTGCGACGTACTGGGGGGCAAGGACACCGATAAACTCATCTTT.

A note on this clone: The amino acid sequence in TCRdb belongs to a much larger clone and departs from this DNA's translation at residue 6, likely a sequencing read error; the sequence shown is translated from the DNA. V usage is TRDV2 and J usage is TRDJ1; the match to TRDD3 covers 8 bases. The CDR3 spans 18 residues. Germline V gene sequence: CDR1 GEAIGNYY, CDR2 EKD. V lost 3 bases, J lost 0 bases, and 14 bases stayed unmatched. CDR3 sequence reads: CACDPITGGLEYTDKLIF. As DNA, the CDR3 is TGTGCCTGTGACCCCATTACTGGGGGTCTGGAGTACACCGATAAACTCATCTTT.

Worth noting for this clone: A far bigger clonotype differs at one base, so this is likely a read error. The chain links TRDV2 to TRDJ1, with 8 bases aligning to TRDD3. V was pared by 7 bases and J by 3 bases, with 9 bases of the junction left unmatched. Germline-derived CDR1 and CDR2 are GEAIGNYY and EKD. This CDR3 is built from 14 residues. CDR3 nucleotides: TGTGCCTGCGACGTACTGGGGGCCCCCGATAAACTCATCTTT. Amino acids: CACDVLGAPDKLIF.

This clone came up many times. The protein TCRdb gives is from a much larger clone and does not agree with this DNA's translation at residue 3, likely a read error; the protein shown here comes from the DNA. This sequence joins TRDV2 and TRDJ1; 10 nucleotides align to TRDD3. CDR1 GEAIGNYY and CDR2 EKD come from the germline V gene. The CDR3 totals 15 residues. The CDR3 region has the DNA TGTGCCCGTGACAGTCTGGGGGATAGATCCGATAAACTCATCTTT. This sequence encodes CARDSLGDRSDKLIF.

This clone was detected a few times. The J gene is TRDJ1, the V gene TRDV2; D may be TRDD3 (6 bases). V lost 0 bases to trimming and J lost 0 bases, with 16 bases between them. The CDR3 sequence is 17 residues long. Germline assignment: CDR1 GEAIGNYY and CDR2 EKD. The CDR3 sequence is CACDTVGGHPYTDKLIF. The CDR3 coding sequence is TGTGCCTGTGACACCGTTGGGGGGCATCCTTACACCGATAAACTCATCTTT.

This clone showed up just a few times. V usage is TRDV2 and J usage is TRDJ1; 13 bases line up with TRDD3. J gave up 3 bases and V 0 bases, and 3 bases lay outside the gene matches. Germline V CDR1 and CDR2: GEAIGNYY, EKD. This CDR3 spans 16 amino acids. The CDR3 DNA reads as TGTGCCTGTGACACCTTACTGGGGGATACGGCCGATAAACTCATCTTT. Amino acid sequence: CACDTLLGDTADKLIF.

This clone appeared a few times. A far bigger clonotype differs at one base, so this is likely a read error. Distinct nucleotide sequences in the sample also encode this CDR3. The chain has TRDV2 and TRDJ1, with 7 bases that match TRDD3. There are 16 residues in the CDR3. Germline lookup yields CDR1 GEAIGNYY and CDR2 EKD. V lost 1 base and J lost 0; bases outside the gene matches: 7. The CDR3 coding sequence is TGTGCCTGTGACACTCTGGGGGCCCCGTACACCGATAAACTCATCTTT. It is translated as CACDTLGAPYTDKLIF.

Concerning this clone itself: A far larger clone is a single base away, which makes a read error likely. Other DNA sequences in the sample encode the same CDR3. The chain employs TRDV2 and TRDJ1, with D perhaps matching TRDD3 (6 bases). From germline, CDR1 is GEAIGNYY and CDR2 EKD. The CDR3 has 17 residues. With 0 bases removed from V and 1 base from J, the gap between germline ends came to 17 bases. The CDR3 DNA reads TGTGCCTGTGACACCGTTGTTAGGGGATCCAGCACCGATAAACTCATCTTT. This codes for CACDTVVRGSSTDKLIF.

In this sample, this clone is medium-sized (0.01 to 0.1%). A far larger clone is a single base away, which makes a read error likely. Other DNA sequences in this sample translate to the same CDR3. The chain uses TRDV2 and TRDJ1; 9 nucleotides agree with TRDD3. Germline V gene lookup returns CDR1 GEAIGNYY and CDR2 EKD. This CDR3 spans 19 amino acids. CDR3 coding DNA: TGTGCCTGCGACACCGTTAGCCTGGGGGATCGGGAGGACACCGATAAACTCATCTTT. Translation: CACDTVSLGDREDTDKLIF.

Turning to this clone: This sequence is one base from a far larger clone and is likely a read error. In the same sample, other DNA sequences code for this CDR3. This CDR3 reads CACDPTGGYAGSWDTRQMFF. The CDR3 nucleotides are TGTGCCTGTGACCCTACTGGGGGATACGCTGGGTCCTGGGACACCCGACAGATGTTTTTC. This rearrangement joins TRDV2 to TRDJ3; 13 bases are shared with TRDD3. The CDR3 loop spans 20 amino acids. Germline V lookup: CDR1 GEAIGNYY, CDR2 EKD. Unmatched junction bases numbered 8, after V lost 3 bases and J lost 1 base.

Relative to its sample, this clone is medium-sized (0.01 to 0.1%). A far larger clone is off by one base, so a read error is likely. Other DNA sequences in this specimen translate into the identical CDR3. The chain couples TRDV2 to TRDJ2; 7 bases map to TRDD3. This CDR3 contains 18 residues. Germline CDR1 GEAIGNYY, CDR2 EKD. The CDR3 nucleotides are TGTGCCTGTGACACTCTGGGGGCCACCCCCTCTTTGACAGCGCAACTCTTCTTT. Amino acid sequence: CACDTLGATPSLTAQLFF.

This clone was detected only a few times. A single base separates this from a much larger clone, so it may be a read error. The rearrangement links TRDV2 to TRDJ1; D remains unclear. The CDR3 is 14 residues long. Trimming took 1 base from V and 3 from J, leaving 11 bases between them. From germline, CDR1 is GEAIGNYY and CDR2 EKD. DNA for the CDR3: TGTGCCTGTGACACGCTCCGTACAGCCGATAAACTCATCTTT. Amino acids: CACDTLRTADKLIF.